This T cell receptor beta chain was captured by sequencing in a study of T cell responses to AZD1222 COVID-19 vaccine listed by TCRdb under 2021. In terms of the full investigation: A total of 233 trial participants underwent TCR sequencing, of whom 200 to 220 had received two doses of AZD1222 and about 25 had received two doses of the MenACWY control vaccine. Enrollment into the trials was organized by age into subgroups of 18-55, 56-69 and 70-plus years, and those subgroups contained about 150, 27 and 61 TCR-sequenced participants, respectively. Overall study results and their limits: Participants were mostly white British and included more females than males, and it was suggested by the authors that clonal diversity may have been underestimated. Vaccine-associated CD4 TCRs spanned the whole spike protein, with dominant responses in regions 160-218 and 743-854. Because no samples from the day 14 peak response were available, repertoires could be characterized only after the peak T cell response. Reportedly, close to half of the unique spike-specific TCRs recognized epitopes lying outside the regions that are mutated in the B.1.351 and B.1.1.7 variants. After two AZD1222 doses, spike-specific TCR breadth and depth were significantly higher than at day 0 and than in MenACWY recipients. The 56-69-year group was small, and its depth increase did not reach significance, likely because of low power. Conclusions about previously exposed vaccinees are limited, since just six AZD1222 recipients were seropositive for SARS-CoV-2 at baseline.

The CDR3 regions of human TCRbeta chains were subjected to immunosequencing. Under the source paper's analysis protocol: TCRs in the repertoires were compared against a reference library of SARS-CoV-2-specific TCRs that had been generated with the MIRA antigen-specificity platform. Breadth was defined as the fraction of unique TCRs that were SARS-CoV-2-associated. Depth was defined as the fraction of total T cells that were SARS-CoV-2-associated. Each spike-specific TCR was assigned to its reactive spike region and to a CD4 or CD8 class using the MIRA data. Log10-transformed breadth and depth values were compared by one-way ANOVA with Sidak's multiple comparisons tests. TCRdb provides this immuneACCESS table in a form limited to in-frame rearrangements. Some clones are lacking; in checked studies, under half of them reflect an unresolved V gene, and why the rest are absent is not known. V and J calls and clone size come straight from that table; D and trimming were deduced from the DNA. The sample records about 220,000 clones, 85% to 95% of which are singletons. The ten biggest clones cover 1% of the sample.

This clone is a singleton in its sample. The specificity of this receptor is unknown. No base-level quality is on record; no much larger clone is a single base apart. This specimen's time point label, interpreted: baseline before first vaccination. What the treatment or condition label conveys for this sample: meningococcal conjugate vaccine given as trial control. Vaccinee samples came from UK trials COV001 and COV002, including a single-blind randomized controlled phase 2/3 trial of AZD1222 (ChAdOx1 nCoV-19) in healthy adults. Trial participant PBMC samples were collected at day 0 and day 28 after the second dose for TCRbeta chain sequencing. Sequencing was performed on peripheral blood, taken on day 0 of MenACWY control vaccination. The receptor's source is an adult in good health.

The CDR3 loop reads CASSEAAISGNTIYF. At the DNA level, the sequence is TGTGCCAGCAGTGAAGCCGCTATCTCTGGAAACACCATATATTTT. This sequence uses TRBV6-1 and TRBJ1-3; the D gene assignment is ambiguous. Cut back by 0 bases and 0 bases, the V and J ends lie 6 bases apart. The CDR3 contains 15 residues, cysteine and phenylalanine counted. The only DNA kept is the CDR3, 45 bases in frame from the first base. The germline V gene gives CDR1 as MNHNS and CDR2 as SASEGT.